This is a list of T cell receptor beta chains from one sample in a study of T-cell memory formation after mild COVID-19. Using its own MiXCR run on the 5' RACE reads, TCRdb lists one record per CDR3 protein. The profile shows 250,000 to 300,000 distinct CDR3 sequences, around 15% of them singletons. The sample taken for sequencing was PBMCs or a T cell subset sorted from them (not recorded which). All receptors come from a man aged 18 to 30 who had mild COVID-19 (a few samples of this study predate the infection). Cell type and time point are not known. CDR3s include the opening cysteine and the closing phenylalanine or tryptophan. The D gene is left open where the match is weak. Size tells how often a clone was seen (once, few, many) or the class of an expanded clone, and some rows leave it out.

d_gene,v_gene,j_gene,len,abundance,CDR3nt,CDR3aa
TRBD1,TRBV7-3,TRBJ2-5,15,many,TGTGCCAGCAGCGCGGACAGGGACCCCCGGGGGACCCAGTACTTC,CASSADRDPRGTQYF
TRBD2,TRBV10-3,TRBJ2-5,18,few,TGTGCCATCTCTGTCTCCGCCGGGACTAGCGGTGCCGAAGAGACCCAGTACTTC,CAISVSAGTSGAEETQYF
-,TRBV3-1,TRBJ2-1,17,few,TGTGCCAGCAGCCAAGAAGTGGGTTATACGGTAACCAATGAGCAGTTCTTC,CASSQEVGYTVTNEQFF
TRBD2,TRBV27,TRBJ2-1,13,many,TGTGCCAGCAGGACTAGCGGGGGGTCCCAGCAGTTCTTC,CASRTSGGSQQFF
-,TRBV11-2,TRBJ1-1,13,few,TGTGCCAGCGGCCTATTGGCGAACACTGAAGCTTTCTTT,CASGLLANTEAFF
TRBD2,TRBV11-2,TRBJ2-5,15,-,TGTGCCAGCAGCTCGGGACTAACGAGCCAAGAGACCCAGTACTTC,CASSSGLTSQETQYF
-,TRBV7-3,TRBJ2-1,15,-,TGTGCCAGCAGCGGACGGACCGCCGGATACAATGAGCAGTTCTTC,CASSGRTAGYNEQFF
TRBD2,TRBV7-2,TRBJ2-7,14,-,TGTGCCAGCAGCTACCAGAGCGGGGAGCACGAGCAGTACTTC,CASSYQSGEHEQYF
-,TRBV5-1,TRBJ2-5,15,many,TGCGCCAGCAGCCCGGTCCTAGGGGGACAAGAGACCCAGTACTTC,CASSPVLGGQETQYF
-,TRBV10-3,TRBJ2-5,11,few,TGTGCCATCAGCGACGGTGAGACCCAGTACTTC,CAISDGETQYF
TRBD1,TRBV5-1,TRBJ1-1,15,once,TGCGCCAGCAGCAGGCGGACAGGGACGGACACTGAAGCTTTCTTT,CASSRRTGTDTEAFF
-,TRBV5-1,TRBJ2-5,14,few,TGCGCCAGCAGCTTGGTTGCAGGGAAAGAGACCCAGTACTTC,CASSLVAGKETQYF
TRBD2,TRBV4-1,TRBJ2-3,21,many,TGCGCCAGCAGCCAAGTAGGGACTAGCGGGGGGACCCCACTCTACACAGATACGCAGTATTTT,CASSQVGTSGGTPLYTDTQYF
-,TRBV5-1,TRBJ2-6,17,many,TGCGCCAGCAGCTTCACACTGACTCCCTCTGGGGCCAACGTCCTGACTTTC,CASSFTLTPSGANVLTF
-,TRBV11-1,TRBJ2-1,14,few,TGTGCCAGCAGCTTACGGGTGGAGAGGGCCGAGCAGTTCTTC,CASSLRVERAEQFF
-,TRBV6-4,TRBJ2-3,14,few,TGTGCCAGCAGCGACTGGTGGGGGGCGGATACGCAGTATTTT,CASSDWWGADTQYF
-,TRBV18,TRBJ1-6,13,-,TGTGCCAGCTCACCAGCATTTAATTCACCCCTCCACTTT,CASSPAFNSPLHF
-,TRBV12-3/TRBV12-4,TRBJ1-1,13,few,TGTGCCAGCAGTTTAGGTCGGATCACTGAAGCTTTCTTT,CASSLGRITEAFF
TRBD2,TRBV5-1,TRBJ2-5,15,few,TGCGCCAGCAGCCAACTAGCGGGACCTCAAGAGACCCAGTACTTC,CASSQLAGPQETQYF
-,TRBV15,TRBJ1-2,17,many,TGTGCCACCAGCGGACTCGGACAGCTCGGCCGGGCGGGAGGCTACACCTTC,CATSGLGQLGRAGGYTF
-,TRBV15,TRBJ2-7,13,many,TGTGCCACCAGCAGAGTAGCGGCACGTGGGCAGTACTTC,CATSRVAARGQYF
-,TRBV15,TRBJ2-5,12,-,TGTGCCACCAGCGGACAGCAAGAGACCCAGTACTTC,CATSGQQETQYF
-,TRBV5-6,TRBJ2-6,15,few,TGTGCCAGCAACCCAGGGGGGTCTGGGGCCAACGTCCTGACTTTC,CASNPGGSGANVLTF
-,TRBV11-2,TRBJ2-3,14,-,TGTGCCAGCAGCTCCACGGGACCCACACATACGCAGTATTTT,CASSSTGPTHTQYF
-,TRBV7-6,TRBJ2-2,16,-,TGTGCCAGCAGCCCCGGACAGCTCCTAACACCCGGGGAGCTGTTTTTT,CASSPGQLLTPGELFF
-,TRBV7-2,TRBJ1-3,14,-,TGTGCCAGCAGCTTTTATGTTTCTGGAAACACCATATATTTT,CASSFYVSGNTIYF
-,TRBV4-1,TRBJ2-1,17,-,TGCGCCAGCAGCCAAGAGTATTTCAGGTATGAGGACAATGAGCAGTTCTTC,CASSQEYFRYEDNEQFF
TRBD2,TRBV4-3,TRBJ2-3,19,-,TGCGCCAGCAGCCAGACCCCGAGACAAGCGGGGTATAGCACAGATACGCAGTATTTT,CASSQTPRQAGYSTDTQYF
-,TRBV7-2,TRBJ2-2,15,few,TGTGCCAGCATACGAGCGGCAGGGGTAACCGGGGAGCTGTTTTTT,CASIRAAGVTGELFF
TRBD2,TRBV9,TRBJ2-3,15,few,TGTGCCAGCAGCGTTTACGGGGGGGCCTTAAATACGCAGTATTTT,CASSVYGGALNTQYF
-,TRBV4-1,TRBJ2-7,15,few,TGCGCCAGCAGCCGACTGGGAGGGGGAAAGGACGAGCAGTACTTC,CASSRLGGGKDEQYF
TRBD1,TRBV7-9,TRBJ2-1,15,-,TGTGCCAGCAGCTCGGGACAGGGGTTAGGGGATGAGCAGTTCTTC,CASSSGQGLGDEQFF
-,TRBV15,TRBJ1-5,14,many,TGTGCCACCAGCAGAGATTTGGGGGATCAGCCCCAGCATTTT,CATSRDLGDQPQHF